The present entry profiles one T cell receptor beta chain with its context. This sample includes further DNA sequences coding for the same CDR3. Per the authors' pipeline: Nucleated cell number was recorded as an estimate derived from reference gene primer amplification. Profiling relied on immunoSEQ multiplex PCR, and the TCRdb table lists in-frame clones only, not all of them. D and trimming were read from the DNA, whereas the V and J calls and clone size are those reported in that table. The sample comprises about 380,000 clones, around nine tenths of which are singletons, and about 1.2% rests with the top ten. The data were obtained in a study of blood T cell repertoires in COVID-19. Study summary: Acute and convalescent COVID-19 samples came from the United States, Italy and Spain. T cells, B-cell-depleted T cells, or PBMCs provided the cDNA or gDNA that served as material.

The CDR3 has 15 residues. Losses at the gene ends were 2 bases for V and 2 bases for J; bases not matched to a gene: 4. Germline lookup yields CDR1 SGHAT and CDR2 FQNNGV. The receptor's source is a woman aged 18-29 years who had recovered from COVID-19. Sequencing used PBMCs or T cells enriched from blood (not recorded which). The chain uses TRBV11-2 and TRBJ1-2; 8 bases are a match to TRBD1. CDR3 sequence reads: CASSLSRGPNYGYTF. CDR3 sequence (DNA): TGTGCCAGCAGCTTAAGCAGGGGGCCCAACTATGGCTACACCTTC.